The rows below give T cell receptor beta chains drawn from one sample of a study of tumor-infiltrating lymphocytes in primary liver carcinoma. TCRdb re-called the multiplex PCR reads through MiXCR, storing one row per CDR3 protein. The sample has some 64,000 distinct CDR3 sequences; about two thirds are singletons. The sequencing sample was made of liver tumor tissue from sampling region 4. The receptors stem from a man aged 40-49 years with primary liver carcinoma and hepatitis B virus infection. Both conserved end residues are part of each CDR3. D genes are given only for firm matches. Where a row states a size, it is once, few, many or the class of an expanded clone; other rows omit it.

TRBJ2-1 | . | . | TRBV4-1 | CASSREVNYNERFF | TGCGCCAGCAGCCGAGAGGTCAATTACAATGAGCGGTTCTTC
TRBJ2-3 | . | . | TRBV6-2/TRBV6-3 | CASKSGADTQYF | TGTGCCAGCAAGAGTGGTGCAGACACGCAGTATTTT
TRBJ1-1 | once | . | TRBV30 | CAWSVQWGPTEASF | TGTGCCTGGAGTGTACAATGGGGCCCCACTGAAGCTTCCTTT
TRBJ1-2 | . | . | TRBV29-1 | CSVDDGAYGYTF | TGCAGCGTTGACGACGGAGCCTACGGCTATACCTTC
TRBJ2-2 | . | . | TRBV11-1 | CASSYKGPFSGELFF | TGTGCCAGCAGCTATAAAGGACCTTTCTCGGGGGAGCTGTTTTTT
TRBJ2-7 | . | TRBD2 | TRBV11-2 | CASSLEASGSHEQYF | TGTGCCAGCAGCTTAGAAGCTAGCGGGAGCCACGAACAGTACTTC
TRBJ2-2 | large | TRBD2 | TRBV11-2 | CASSPSREVIGELFF | TGTGCCAGCAGCCCCAGTCGGGAGGTAATCGGGGAGCTGTTTTTT
TRBJ2-2 | . | TRBD1 | TRBV5-4 | CHSRGMGTGELFF | TGTCACAGCAGGGGGATGGGGACCGGGGAGCTGTTTTTT
TRBJ1-5 | . | . | TRBV6-2/TRBV6-3 | CASERTMSDQPQHF | TGTGCCAGCGAGAGGACAATGAGCGATCAGCCCCAGCATTTT
TRBJ2-2 | many | . | TRBV28 | CASRRGRRAGELFF | TGTGCCAGCAGGAGGGGGAGAAGGGCCGGGGAGCTGTTTTTT
TRBJ1-4 | . | . | TRBV6-1 | CVSNERGVQVGEKLFF | TGTGTCAGCAATGAACGAGGCGTACAAGTGGGAGAAAAACTGTTTTTT
TRBJ1-5 | . | . | TRBV7-8 | CASSLVAGAQSQHF | TGTGCCAGCAGCTTAGTTGCAGGGGCCCAGTCCCAGCATTTT
TRBJ2-3 | . | . | TRBV11-2 | CTSSMLQCRPDTQYF | TGTACCAGTAGCATGCTACAGTGTCGGCCAGATACGCAGTATTTT
TRBJ2-7 | . | TRBD2 | TRBV6-1 | CASKRQPETSGAYEQYF | TGTGCCAGCAAAAGACAGCCCGAGACTAGCGGAGCCTACGAGCAGTACTTC
TRBJ2-3 | many | TRBD2 | TRBV4-3 | CASSPADTSGRATDTQYF | TGCGCCAGCAGCCCGGCCGATACTAGCGGGAGGGCCACAGATACGCAGTATTTT
TRBJ2-1 | . | TRBD2 | TRBV6-2/TRBV6-3 | CGSNLHLRTSLGEQFF | TGTGGCAGCAATCTGCACCTTAGGACTAGCCTAGGTGAGCAGTTCTTC